Presented here are 21 T cell receptor beta chains from one specimen sequenced in a study of T cell responses to AZD1222 COVID-19 vaccine. Assay used: immunoSEQ multiplex PCR; TCRdb lists only in-frame clones, some missing. The repertoire holds approximately 190,000 clones, with about 92% as singletons. The sample in question was peripheral blood, obtained on day 0 of AZD1222 vaccination. The source of these receptors is an adult in good health.

J is TRBJ1-2 and V is TRBV7-6; TRBD1 is a possible D gene (5 bases). V was shortened by 5 bases and J by 4 bases, with 14 bases between the two germline ends. In germline, CDR1 is SGHVS, CDR2 FNYEAQ. The CDR3 contains 14 residues. CDR3 sequence reads: CASSPAGGGYGYTF. As DNA, the CDR3 is TGTGCCAGCAGCCCAGCGGGGGGTGGCTATGGCTACACCTTC.

The CDR3 region is CASSWIPPGIAGNTIYF. The CDR3 DNA is TGCGCCAGCAGCTGGATCCCCCCCGGAATAGCTGGAAACACCATATATTTT. The chain joins TRBV5-1 to TRBJ1-3; D is uncertain. The CDR3 spans 17 residues. CDR1 and CDR2 from the germline V gene are SGHRS and YFSETQ. V dropped 3 bases and J dropped 2 bases, with 18 bases sitting between them.

The J gene is TRBJ2-3, the V gene TRBV5-1; D may be TRBD1 or TRBD2 (5 bases each). V was trimmed by 4 bases and J by 0 bases, leaving 15 bases between them. Germline CDR1 reads SGHRS; CDR2 reads YFSETQ. The length of the CDR3 is 16 residues. The CDR3 DNA reads as TGCGCCAGCAGCGGGGGATCAGCGGCTAGCACAGATACGCAGTATTTT. Translating it yields CASSGGSAASTDTQYF.

Here the CDR3 reads CASSSNWGQRNYGYTF. In DNA, the CDR3 is TGTGCCAGCAGCTCCAACTGGGGACAGAGAAACTATGGCTACACCTTC. The V and J genes are TRBV7-9 and TRBJ1-2, with 7 bases fitting TRBD1. The CDR3 spans 16 residues. V gave up 4 bases and J gave up 2 bases; unmatched junction bases: 10. Germline V gene lookup returns CDR1 SEHNR and CDR2 FQNEAQ (reference sequence).

This clone was picked up a small number of times. The genes are TRBV12-3 or TRBV12-4 and TRBJ1-2; D is undetermined. The CDR3 covers 11 residues. Trimming cost V 6 bases and J 8 bases, with 10 bases left between them. CDR3 in amino acids: CASRHPEGYTF. As DNA, the CDR3 is TGTGCCAGCAGGCATCCAGAAGGCTACACCTTC.

The rearrangement uses TRBV6-5 and TRBJ2-6; D not certain. Trimming left V 0 bases short and J 4 bases short, with 10 bases between. CDR1 MNHEY and CDR2 SVGAGI come from the germline V gene. The CDR3 is made up of 16 amino acids. The CDR3: CASSYSSGHGANVLTF. Written as DNA, the CDR3 is TGTGCCAGCAGTTACTCGAGTGGGCACGGGGCCAACGTCCTGACTTTC.

The V call is TRBV18, the J call TRBJ1-2, with a tentative D call TRBD1 (5 bases). Germline V CDR1 and CDR2: KGHSH, LQKENI. Trimming removed 5 bases at V and 6 bases at J, with 13 bases between. This CDR3 region has 13 residues. CDR3 nucleotides: TGTGCCAGCTCATCTTTCAGGGAGGATGGCTACACCTTC. Translating gives CASSSFREDGYTF.

The rearrangement joins TRBV6-1 to TRBJ1-6; D is perhaps TRBD1 (5 bases). The CDR3 loop spans 15 amino acids. V gave up 1 base and J gave up 4 bases, with 8 bases separating them. Germline V gene data show CDR1 as MNHNS and CDR2 as SASEGT. Written as DNA, the CDR3 is TGTGCCAGCAGTGAAGATTGGGGGTATAATTCACCCCTCCACTTT. Residues: CASSEDWGYNSPLHF.

This clone was recorded only once. CDR3 amino acids: CASSYSTILTNYGYTF. Written as DNA, the CDR3 is TGTGCCAGCAGTTACTCGACCATTTTAACTAACTATGGCTACACCTTC. This chain uses TRBV6-6 with TRBJ1-2; D call uncertain. Trimming shortened V by 0 bases and J by 0 bases, and 11 bases separated the two germline ends. This CDR3 region has 16 residues. Germline V gene lookup returns CDR1 MNHNY and CDR2 SVGAGI (reference sequence).

The gene calls are TRBV15 and TRBJ1-5; no clear D gene. Germline values: CDR1 LNHNV, CDR2 YYDKDF (reference sequence). The V end lost 5 bases, the J end lost 4 bases, and 12 bases lay between the germline ends. This CDR3 is 14 amino acids long. The CDR3 nucleotides read TGTGCCACCAGCCCCACCGTAGGGAATCAGCCCCAGCATTTT. It specifies CATSPTVGNQPQHF.

The chain carries TRBV3-1 (or the pseudogene TRBV3-2) and TRBJ1-2; D may be TRBD1 (5 bases). Trimming pared 1 base from V and 8 bases from J, leaving 20 bases between. The CDR3 contains 16 residues. Per germline, CDR1 LGHDT and CDR2 YNNKEL (reference sequence). The CDR3 reads CASSQGNFDRGRGYTF. For the CDR3, the DNA is TGTGCCAGCAGCCAAGGGAACTTTGACAGAGGGAGAGGCTACACCTTC.

The V and J genes are TRBV7-3 and TRBJ2-3; 9 bases agree with TRBD2. The CDR3 has 16 amino acids. From germline, CDR1 is SGHTA and CDR2 FQGTGA. Trimming took 5 bases from V and 2 from J; bases not matched to a gene: 8. The CDR3 spells CASSLRGGLATDTQYF. In nucleotides, the CDR3 is TGTGCCAGCAGCCTCAGAGGGGGACTAGCCACAGATACGCAGTATTTT.

The genes are TRBV19 and TRBJ1-5; no definite D call. This CDR3 has 12 amino acids. Trimming pared 3 bases from V and 6 bases from J, leaving 6 bases between. Per the germline V gene, CDR1 is LNHDA and CDR2 is SQIVND (reference sequence). This chain's CDR3 is CASSMLAQPQHF. The CDR3 nucleotides read TGTGCCAGTAGTATGTTGGCTCAGCCCCAGCATTTT. The variable domain in full, completed from reference TRBV19 and TRBJ1-5, reads DGGITQSPKYLFRKEGQNVTLSCEQNLNHDAMYWYRQDPGQGLRLIYYSQIVNDFQKGDIAEGYSVSREKKESFPLTVTSAQKNPTAFYLCASSMLAQPQHFGDGTRLSIL.

The chain links TRBV27 to TRBJ2-6; maybe TRBD2 (5 bases). The CDR3 is 17 amino acids. Germline V lookup: CDR1 MNHEY, CDR2 SMNVEV (reference sequence). Trimming cost V 5 bases and J 0 bases, with 14 bases left between them. CDR3: CASSRRRASSGANVLTF. CDR3 DNA sequence: TGTGCCAGCAGTCGCCGGCGGGCCAGCTCTGGGGCCAACGTCCTGACTTTC.

This clone has more than one count but fewer than ten. The chain employs TRBV11-2 and TRBJ2-7; 10 nucleotides line up with TRBD2. The CDR3 consists of 17 residues. Losses at the gene ends were 1 base for V and 3 bases for J; bases not matched to a gene: 9. The germline gives CDR1 SGHAT, CDR2 FQNNGV. The CDR3 loop is CASSLGLAGVSSYEQYF. The CDR3 region has the DNA TGTGCCAGCAGCTTAGGGCTAGCGGGGGTCTCTAGCTACGAGCAGTACTTC.

This sequence joins TRBV27 and TRBJ2-1, with no clear D. Germline V CDR1 and CDR2: MNHEY, SMNVEV (reference sequence). This CDR3 comprises 12 residues. Trimming left V 5 bases short and J 10 bases short, with 12 bases between. CDR3 bases: TGTGCCAGCAGTCTCGGACCGAACGAGCAGTTCTTC. Amino acid sequence: CASSLGPNEQFF.

The CDR3 DNA follows: TGCGCCAGCAGCTTTGGCGGGAACACTGAAGCTTTCTTT. The encoded protein is CASSFGGNTEAFF. The chain joins TRBV5-1 to TRBJ1-1, with no clear D. Germline V gene sequence: CDR1 SGHRS, CDR2 YFSETQ. Between the trimmed V and J ends, which lost 2 bases and 1 base, there was a span of 6 bases. The CDR3 loop spans 13 amino acids.

V gene TRBV5-1 combines with J gene TRBJ1-1; 7 nucleotides match TRBD1. CDR3 size: 14 residues. V lost 2 bases, J lost 5 bases, and 6 bases stayed unmatched. Germline-derived CDR1 and CDR2 are SGHRS and YFSETQ. CDR3 protein: CASSFLTGDTEAFF. The CDR3 region has the DNA TGCGCCAGCAGCTTTCTTACAGGGGATACTGAAGCTTTCTTT. Full variable domain (remainder filled in from reference TRBV5-1 and TRBJ1-1): KAGVTQTPRYLIKTRGQQVTLSCSPISGHRSVSWYQQTPGQGLQFLFEYFSETQRNKGNFPGRFSGRQFSNSRSEMNVSTLELGDSALYLCASSFLTGDTEAFFGQGTRLTVV.

This chain connects TRBV5-5 to TRBJ2-3, with 10 bases aligning to TRBD2. V gave up 4 bases and J gave up 4 bases; unmatched junction bases: 6. Per the germline V gene, CDR1 is SGHKS and CDR2 is YYEKEE (reference sequence). There are 15 residues in the CDR3. CDR3 in DNA: TGTGCCAGCAGCCAGGGACTAGCGATCGCAGATACGCAGTATTTT. It translates to CASSQGLAIADTQYF. The full variable domain, its missing parts supplied by reference TRBV5-5 and TRBJ2-3, is DAGVTQSPTHLIKTRGQQVTLRCSPISGHKSVSWYQQVLGQGPQFIFQYYEKEERGRGNFPDRFSARQFPNYSSELNVNALLLGDSALYLCASSQGLAIADTQYFGPGTRLTVL.

The chain is built from TRBV4-3 and TRBJ1-3; no reliable D call. Trimming pared 0 bases from V and 0 bases from J, leaving 9 bases between. This CDR3 comprises 16 residues. Germline loops: CDR1 LGHNA, CDR2 YSLEER. The CDR3 coding sequence is TGCGCCAGCAGCCAAGACAGCCGGGCCTCTGGAAACACCATATATTTT. It specifies CASSQDSRASGNTIYF.

This chain links TRBV9 with TRBJ2-5; D remains unclear. The CDR3 length is 13 residues. CDR1 is SGDLS and CDR2 is YYNGEE in the germline V gene. The V and J ends lost 3 bases and 1 base respectively, with 7 bases between them. CDR3 sequence (DNA): TGTGCCAGCAGCGCCTCCCCCCAAGAGACCCAGTACTTC. It specifies CASSASPQETQYF.